The 11 T cell receptor beta chains below were found in one sample sequenced in a study of blood T cell repertoires in COVID-19. Clones were read by immunoSEQ multiplex PCR, and TCRdb kept only the in-frame ones, dropping some. Among around 220,000 clones listed, 80% to 95% were seen once. Sample: PBMCs or T cells enriched from blood (not recorded which). These receptor sequences come from a woman aged 18-35 years who had recovered from COVID-19.

The chain has TRBV18 and TRBJ1-1, with 8 bases identical to TRBD1. Trimming at V came to 4 bases and at J to 5 bases, leaving 3 bases not matched to a gene. The CDR3 is made up of 13 amino acids. Germline V CDR1 and CDR2: KGHSH, LQKENI. CDR3 sequence reads: CASSLDRETEAFF. The CDR3, as DNA: TGTGCCAGCTCACTGGACAGGGAGACTGAAGCTTTCTTT.

The chain combines TRBV11-3 with TRBJ2-1, with a weak D call TRBD1 (7 bases). The V and J ends lost 8 bases and 0 bases respectively, with 14 bases between them. Germline loops: CDR1 SGHNT, CDR2 YENEEA. This CDR3 region has 15 residues. CDR3 protein: CASAQGGGSYNEQFF. The CDR3, as DNA: TGTGCCAGCGCCCAGGGGGGAGGCTCCTACAATGAGCAGTTCTTC.

As regards this clone: Other DNA sequences in this sample translate to the same CDR3. The V gene is TRBV3-1 (or the pseudogene TRBV3-2), the J gene TRBJ1-2; tentatively, D is TRBD1 (6 bases). The CDR3 covers 12 residues. Germline V gives CDR1 LGHDT, CDR2 YNNKEL (reference sequence). Trimming removed 4 bases at V and 8 bases at J, with 11 bases between. The CDR3: CASSPRGAGYTF. CDR3 DNA: TGTGCCAGCAGCCCTCGGGGGGCCGGCTACACCTTC.

This chain uses TRBV6-5 with TRBJ1-5, with TRBD1 matching over 7 bases. V was clipped by 7 bases and J by 7 bases; unmatched bases: 13. Germline loops: CDR1 MNHEY, CDR2 SVGAGI. This CDR3 comprises 15 residues. CDR3 in DNA: TGTGCCAGCATTGCGGACAGGTCCGGTCGGCAGCCCCAGCATTTT. Its translation: CASIADRSGRQPQHF.

The chain uses TRBV5-4 and TRBJ2-1; 11 positions agree with TRBD2. The CDR3 is made up of 16 amino acids. Germline V lookup: CDR1 SGHNT, CDR2 YYREEE (reference sequence). V lost 4 bases and J lost 3; bases outside the gene matches: 6. In DNA, the CDR3 is TGTGCCAGCAGCCCCGAGACTAGCGGGGTCTACAATGAGCAGTTCTTC. It is translated as CASSPETSGVYNEQFF.

This rearrangement joins TRBV2 to TRBJ1-5; 7 bases are a match to TRBD1. Trimming cost V 7 bases and J 3 bases; bases outside gene matches: 6. Looked up from germline, CDR1 is SNHLY and CDR2 is FYNNEI. The CDR3 spans 14 residues. CDR3 in amino acids: CASTWDRNNQPQHF. The DNA for the CDR3 is TGTGCCAGCACCTGGGACAGAAACAATCAGCCCCAGCATTTT.

This chain joins TRBV13 and TRBJ2-1; D ambiguous. From germline, CDR1 is PRHDT and CDR2 FYEKMQ (reference sequence). The CDR3 is made up of 15 amino acids. V shed 5 bases and J shed 5 bases, with 16 bases lying between them. The CDR3 bases are TGTGCCAGCAGCCAAGCCTTGAGCCGAGACAATGAGCAGTTCTTC. It yields the protein CASSQALSRDNEQFF. Full variable domain (remainder filled in from reference TRBV13 and TRBJ2-1): AAGVIQSPRHLIKEKRETATLKCYPIPRHDTVYWYQQGPGQDPQFLISFYEKMQSDKGSIPDRFSAQQFSDYHSELNMSSLELGDSALYFCASSQALSRDNEQFFGPGTRLTVL.

The chain carries TRBV20-1 and TRBJ2-1, with 9 bases that match TRBD2. The trim removed 3 bases at V and 0 bases at J, leaving 18 bases unmatched. This CDR3 region has 20 residues. CDR1 is DFQATT, CDR2 SNEGSKA, per germline (reference sequence). CDR3 bases: TGCAGTGCTAGTGATCAGGCTGGGGTAGCGGGGGCCGCCTCCTACAATGAGCAGTTCTTC. This codes for CSASDQAGVAGAASYNEQFF.

CDR3 region: CASSPGRDYEQYF. The CDR3 coding sequence is TGTGCCAGCAGCCCCGGGAGGGATTACGAGCAGTACTTC. The genes are TRBV7-6 and TRBJ2-7; TRBD2 matches at 8 bases. The length of the CDR3 is 13 residues. V shed 5 bases, J shed 4 bases, and the junction held 4 bases outside the gene matches. Germline V gene data show CDR1 as SGHVS and CDR2 as FNYEAQ.

In its sample, this clone was seen once. The V call is TRBV12-5, the J call TRBJ1-2; TRBD1 matches 8 bases. V gave up 6 bases and J gave up 4 bases; unmatched junction bases: 4. The germline V gene encodes CDR1 LGHNT and CDR2 FRNRAP. The CDR3 has 13 residues. CDR3 nucleotides: TGTGCTAGTGGGACAACAGGGGGCTATGGCTACACCTTC. It translates to CASGTTGGYGYTF. Complete variable domain (other parts from reference TRBV12-5 and TRBJ1-2): DARVTQTPRHKVTEMGQEVTMRCQPILGHNTVFWYRQTMMQGLELLAYFRNRAPLDDSGMPKDRFSAEMPDATLATLKIQPSEPRDSAVYFCASGTTGGYGYTFGSGTRLTVV.

CDR3 residues: CASSITGRAGNTIYF. The CDR3 bases are TGTGCCAGCAGCATAACAGGGAGAGCTGGAAACACCATATATTTT. J is TRBJ1-3 and V is TRBV6-5; D perhaps matches TRBD1 (6 bases). Germline lookup yields CDR1 MNHEY and CDR2 SVGAGI. CDR3 length: 15 residues. V shed 6 bases and J shed 2 bases, with 14 bases lying between them.